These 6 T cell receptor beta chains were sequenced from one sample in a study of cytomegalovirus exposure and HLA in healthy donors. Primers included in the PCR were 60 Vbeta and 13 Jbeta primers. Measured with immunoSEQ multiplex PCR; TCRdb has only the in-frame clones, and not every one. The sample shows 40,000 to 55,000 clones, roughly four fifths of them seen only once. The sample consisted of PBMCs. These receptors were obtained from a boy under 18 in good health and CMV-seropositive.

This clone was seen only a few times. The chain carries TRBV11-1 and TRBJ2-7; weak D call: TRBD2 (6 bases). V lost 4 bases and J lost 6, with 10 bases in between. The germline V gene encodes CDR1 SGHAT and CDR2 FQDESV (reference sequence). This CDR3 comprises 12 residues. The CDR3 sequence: CASSSQGGEQYF. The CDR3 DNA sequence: TGTGCCAGCAGCTCGCAGGGAGGCGAGCAGTACTTC. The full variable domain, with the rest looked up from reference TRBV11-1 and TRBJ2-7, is EAEVAQSPRYKITEKSQAVAFWCDPISGHATLYWYRQILGQGPELLVQFQDESVVDDSQLPKDRFSAERLKGVDSTLKIQPAELGDSAMYLCASSSQGGEQYFGPGTRLTVT.

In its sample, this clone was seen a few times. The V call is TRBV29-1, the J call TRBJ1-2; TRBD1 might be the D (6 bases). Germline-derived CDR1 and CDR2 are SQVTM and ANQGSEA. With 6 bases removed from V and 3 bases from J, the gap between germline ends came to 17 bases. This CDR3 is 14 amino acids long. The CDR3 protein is CSVGNREQYYGYTF. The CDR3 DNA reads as TGCAGCGTAGGTAACAGGGAACAGTACTATGGCTACACCTTC.

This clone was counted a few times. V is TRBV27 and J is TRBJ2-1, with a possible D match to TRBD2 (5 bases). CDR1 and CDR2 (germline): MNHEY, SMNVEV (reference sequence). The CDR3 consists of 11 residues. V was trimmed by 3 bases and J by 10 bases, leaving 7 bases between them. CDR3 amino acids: CASSLDSEQFF. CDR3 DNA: TGTGCCAGCAGTTTGGACTCCGAGCAGTTCTTC.

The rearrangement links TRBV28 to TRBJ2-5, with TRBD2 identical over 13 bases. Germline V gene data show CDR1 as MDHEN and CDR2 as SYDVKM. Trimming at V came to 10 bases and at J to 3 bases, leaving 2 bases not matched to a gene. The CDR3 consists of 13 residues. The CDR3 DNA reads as TGTGCCACCGGGACTAGCGGGGAAGAGACCCAGTACTTC. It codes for CATGTSGEETQYF.

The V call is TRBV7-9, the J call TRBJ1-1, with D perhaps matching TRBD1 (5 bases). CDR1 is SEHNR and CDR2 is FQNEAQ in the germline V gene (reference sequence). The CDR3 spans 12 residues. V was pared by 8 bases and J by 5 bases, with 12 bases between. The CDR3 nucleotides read TGTGCCAGCGGCCGGGGGGGTACTGAAGCTTTCTTT. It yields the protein CASGRGGTEAFF.

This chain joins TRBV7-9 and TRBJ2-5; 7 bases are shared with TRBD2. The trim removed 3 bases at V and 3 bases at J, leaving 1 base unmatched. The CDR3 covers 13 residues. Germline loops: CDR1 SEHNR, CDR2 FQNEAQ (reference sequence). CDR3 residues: CASSFAGEETQYF. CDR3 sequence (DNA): TGTGCCAGCAGCTTCGCGGGGGAAGAGACCCAGTACTTC.